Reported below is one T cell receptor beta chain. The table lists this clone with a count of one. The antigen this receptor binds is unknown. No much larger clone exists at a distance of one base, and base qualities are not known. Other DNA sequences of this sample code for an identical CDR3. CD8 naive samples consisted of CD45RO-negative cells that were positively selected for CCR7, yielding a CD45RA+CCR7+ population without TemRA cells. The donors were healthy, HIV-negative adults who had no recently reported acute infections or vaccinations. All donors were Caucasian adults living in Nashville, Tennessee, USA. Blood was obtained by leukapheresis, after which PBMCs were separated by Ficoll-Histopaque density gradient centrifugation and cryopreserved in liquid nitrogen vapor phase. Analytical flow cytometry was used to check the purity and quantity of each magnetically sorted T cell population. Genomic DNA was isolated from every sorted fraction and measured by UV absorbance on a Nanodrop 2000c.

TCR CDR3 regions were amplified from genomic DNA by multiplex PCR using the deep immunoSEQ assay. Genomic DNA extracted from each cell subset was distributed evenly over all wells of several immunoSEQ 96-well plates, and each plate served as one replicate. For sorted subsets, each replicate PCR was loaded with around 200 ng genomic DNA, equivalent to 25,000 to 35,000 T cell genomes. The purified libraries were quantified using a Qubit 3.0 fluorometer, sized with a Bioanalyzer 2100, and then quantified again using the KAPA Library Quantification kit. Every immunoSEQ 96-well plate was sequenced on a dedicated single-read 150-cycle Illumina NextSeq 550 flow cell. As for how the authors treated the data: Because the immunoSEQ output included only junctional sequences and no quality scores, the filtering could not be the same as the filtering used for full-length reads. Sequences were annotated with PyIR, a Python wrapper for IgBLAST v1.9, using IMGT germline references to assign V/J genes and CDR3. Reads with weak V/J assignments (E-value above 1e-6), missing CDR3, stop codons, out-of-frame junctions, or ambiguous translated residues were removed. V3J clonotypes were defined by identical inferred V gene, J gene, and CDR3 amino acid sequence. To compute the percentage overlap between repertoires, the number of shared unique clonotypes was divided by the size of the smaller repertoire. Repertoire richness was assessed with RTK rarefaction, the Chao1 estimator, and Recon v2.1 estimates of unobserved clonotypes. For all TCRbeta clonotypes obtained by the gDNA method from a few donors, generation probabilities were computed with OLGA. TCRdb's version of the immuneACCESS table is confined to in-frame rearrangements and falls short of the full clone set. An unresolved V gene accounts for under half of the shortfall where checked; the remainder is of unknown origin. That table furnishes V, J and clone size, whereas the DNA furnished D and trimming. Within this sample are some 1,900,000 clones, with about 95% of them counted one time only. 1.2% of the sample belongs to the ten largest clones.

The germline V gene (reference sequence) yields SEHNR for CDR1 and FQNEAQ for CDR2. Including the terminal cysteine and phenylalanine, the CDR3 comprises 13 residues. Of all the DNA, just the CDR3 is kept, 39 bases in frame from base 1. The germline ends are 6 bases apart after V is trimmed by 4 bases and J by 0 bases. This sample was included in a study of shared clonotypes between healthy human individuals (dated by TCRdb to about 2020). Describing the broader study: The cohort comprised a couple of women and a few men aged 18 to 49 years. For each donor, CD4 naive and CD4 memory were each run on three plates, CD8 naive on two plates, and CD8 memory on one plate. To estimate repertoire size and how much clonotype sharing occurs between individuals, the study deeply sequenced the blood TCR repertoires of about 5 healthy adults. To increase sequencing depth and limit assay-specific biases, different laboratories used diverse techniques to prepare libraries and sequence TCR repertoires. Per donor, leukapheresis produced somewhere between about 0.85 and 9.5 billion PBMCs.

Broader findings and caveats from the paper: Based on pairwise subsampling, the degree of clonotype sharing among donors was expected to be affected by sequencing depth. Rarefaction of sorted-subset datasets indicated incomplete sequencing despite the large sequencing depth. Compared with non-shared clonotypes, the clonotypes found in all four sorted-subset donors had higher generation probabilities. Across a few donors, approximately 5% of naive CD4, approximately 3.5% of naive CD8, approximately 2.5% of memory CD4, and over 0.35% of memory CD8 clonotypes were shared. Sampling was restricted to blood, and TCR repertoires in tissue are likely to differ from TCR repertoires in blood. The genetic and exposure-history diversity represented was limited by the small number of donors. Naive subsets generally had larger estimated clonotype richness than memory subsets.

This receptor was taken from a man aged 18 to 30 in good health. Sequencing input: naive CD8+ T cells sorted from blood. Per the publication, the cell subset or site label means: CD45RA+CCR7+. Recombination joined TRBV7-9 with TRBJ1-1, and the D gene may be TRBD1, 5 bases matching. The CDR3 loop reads CASSSGLNTEAFF. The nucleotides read TGTGCCAGCAGCTCGGGACTGAACACTGAAGCTTTCTTT.